This T cell receptor beta chain was profiled in a study of a mutant IDH1 vaccine in newly diagnosed glioma. The wider study: Earlier treatment was radiotherapy, temozolomide, or both, with most getting both. Whole-study results and caveats: Any relationship between pseudoprogression and changes in top peripheral T cell clonotypes seemed absent.

Trimming left V 0 bases short and J 6 bases short, with 11 bases between. Germline CDR1 reads MNHNY; CDR2 reads SVGAGI (reference sequence). The CDR3 is 14 residues long. Points on this clone: Its antigen is unidentified.

The method was immunoSEQ multiplex PCR; TCRdb's version includes in-frame clones alone and lacks a portion of them. The sample holds some 57,000 clones; 76% are singletons and the top ten take 4.9%. Regarding time point: week 47, end of study. In the vaccine, a single dose held 300 ug of the mutant IDH1 20-mer peptide, along with topical imiquimod. The source material was PBMCs, sampled from a glioma patient whose treatment included an IDH1 peptide vaccine. The chain combines TRBV6-6 with TRBJ1-1; D is unclear. The receptor comes from a woman aged 40 to 49 with glioma. Some clones in this sample may be carry-over from other donors' samples. The CDR3 is CASSYSSEAPEAFF. The CDR3 DNA follows: TGTGCCAGCAGTTACTCGAGCGAGGCTCCTGAAGCTTTCTTT.